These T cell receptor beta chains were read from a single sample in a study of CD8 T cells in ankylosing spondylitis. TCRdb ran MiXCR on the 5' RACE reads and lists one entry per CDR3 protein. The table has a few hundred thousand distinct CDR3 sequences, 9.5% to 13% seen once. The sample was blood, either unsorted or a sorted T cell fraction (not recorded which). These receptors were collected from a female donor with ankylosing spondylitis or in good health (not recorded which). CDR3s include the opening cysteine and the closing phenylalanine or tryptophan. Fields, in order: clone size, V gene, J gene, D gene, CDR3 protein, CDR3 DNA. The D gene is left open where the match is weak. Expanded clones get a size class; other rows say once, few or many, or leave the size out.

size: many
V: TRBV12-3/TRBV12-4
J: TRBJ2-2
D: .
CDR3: CASSFGNTGELFF
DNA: TGTGCCAGCAGTTTTGGTAACACCGGGGAGCTGTTTTTT

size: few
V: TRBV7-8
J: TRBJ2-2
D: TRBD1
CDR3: CASSLGQGWTGELFF
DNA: TGTGCCAGCAGCTTAGGACAGGGCTGGACCGGGGAGCTGTTTTTT

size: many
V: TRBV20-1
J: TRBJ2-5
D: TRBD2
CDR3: CSARDLAGGPETQYF
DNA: TGCAGTGCTAGAGATCTAGCGGGGGGTCCGGAGACCCAGTACTTC

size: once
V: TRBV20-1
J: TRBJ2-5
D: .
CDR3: CSALRGPPGTQYF
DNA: TGCAGTGCCCTGCGGGGGCCCCCGGGGACCCAGTACTTC

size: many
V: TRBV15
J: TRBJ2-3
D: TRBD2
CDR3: CATSRGGGVVDTQYF
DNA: TGTGCCACCAGCAGAGGCGGGGGAGTAGTGGATACGCAGTATTTT

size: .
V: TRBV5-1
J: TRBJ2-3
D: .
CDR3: CASSLGYGAGGDTQYF
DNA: TGCGCCAGCAGCTTGGGATACGGGGCCGGGGGAGATACGCAGTATTTT

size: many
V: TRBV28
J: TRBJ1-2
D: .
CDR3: CASSLGGTGYTF
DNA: TGTGCCAGCAGTTTAGGAGGGACCGGCTACACCTTC

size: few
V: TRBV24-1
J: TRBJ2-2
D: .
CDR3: CATSDLGSQKNTGELFF
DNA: TGTGCCACCAGTGATTTGGGGAGTCAAAAAAACACCGGGGAGCTGTTTTTT

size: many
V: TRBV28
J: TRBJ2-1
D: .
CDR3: CASSLPGSSYNEQFF
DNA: TGTGCCAGCAGCCTTCCGGGTAGCTCCTACAATGAGCAGTTCTTC

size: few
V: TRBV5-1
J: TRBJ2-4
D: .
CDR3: CASSSNSFQPTKNIQYF
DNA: TGCGCCAGCAGCTCCAACTCCTTTCAGCCGACCAAAAACATTCAGTACTTC

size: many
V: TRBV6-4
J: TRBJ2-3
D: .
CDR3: CASSDSEGGTDTQYF
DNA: TGTGCCAGCAGTGACTCGGAGGGAGGCACAGATACGCAGTATTTT

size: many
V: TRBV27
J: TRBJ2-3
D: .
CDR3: CASSLLGAPTDTQYF
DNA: TGTGCCAGCAGTTTACTCGGGGCCCCTACGGATACGCAGTATTTT

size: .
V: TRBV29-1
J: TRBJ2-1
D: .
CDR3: CSVLEAGTTYNEQFF
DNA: TGCAGCGTGTTGGAGGCGGGGACCACCTACAATGAGCAGTTCTTC

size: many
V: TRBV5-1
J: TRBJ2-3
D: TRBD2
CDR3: CASSSSGAGDTQYF
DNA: TGCGCCAGCAGCTCTAGCGGGGCCGGGGATACGCAGTATTTT

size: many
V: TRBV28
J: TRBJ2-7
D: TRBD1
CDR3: CASNPRDRYEQYF
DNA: TGTGCCAGCAACCCGCGGGACAGGTACGAGCAGTACTTC

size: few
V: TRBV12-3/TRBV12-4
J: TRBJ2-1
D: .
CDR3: CASLLASYNEQFF
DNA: TGTGCCAGCCTTTTGGCCTCCTACAATGAGCAGTTCTTC

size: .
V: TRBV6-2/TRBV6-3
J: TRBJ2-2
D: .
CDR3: CASRPGLTGELFF
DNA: TGTGCCAGCAGGCCAGGACTCACCGGGGAGCTGTTTTTT

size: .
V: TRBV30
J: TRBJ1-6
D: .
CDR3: CAWSTRPQAQTPNSPLHF
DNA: TGTGCCTGGAGTACCCGTCCTCAGGCGCAGACCCCTAATTCACCCCTCCACTTT

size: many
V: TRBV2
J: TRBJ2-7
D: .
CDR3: CAANEDRAYEQYF
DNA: TGTGCCGCCAATGAAGACCGCGCCTACGAGCAGTACTTC

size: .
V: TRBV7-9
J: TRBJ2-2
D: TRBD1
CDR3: CASSPQTGQGRAGELFF
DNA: TGTGCCAGCAGCCCACAGACGGGACAGGGACGAGCCGGGGAGCTGTTTTTT

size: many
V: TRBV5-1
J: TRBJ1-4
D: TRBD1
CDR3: CASSLGPGQGNEKLFF
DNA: TGCGCCAGCAGCTTGGGACCGGGACAGGGGAATGAAAAACTGTTTTTT

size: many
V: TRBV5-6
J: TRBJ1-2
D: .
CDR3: CASSYVAGDVGYTF
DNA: TGTGCCAGCAGCTATGTGGCAGGGGATGTTGGCTACACCTTC

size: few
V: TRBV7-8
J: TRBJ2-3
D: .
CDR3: CASSLGRGSTDTQYF
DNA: TGTGCCAGCAGCTTAGGCAGGGGAAGCACAGATACGCAGTATTTT

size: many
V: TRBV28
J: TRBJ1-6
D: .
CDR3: CASSSESSYNSPLHF
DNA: TGTGCCAGCAGTTCCGAGAGCTCCTATAATTCACCCCTCCACTTT

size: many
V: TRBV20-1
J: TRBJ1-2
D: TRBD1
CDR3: CSARDPQGEGYTF
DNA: TGCAGTGCTAGAGATCCTCAGGGGGAAGGCTACACCTTC

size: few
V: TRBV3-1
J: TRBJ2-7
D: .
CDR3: CASSQDTGAGEQYF
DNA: TGTGCCAGCAGCCAAGATACTGGCGCCGGCGAGCAGTACTTC

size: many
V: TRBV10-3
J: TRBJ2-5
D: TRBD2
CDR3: CAISGTSGAQETQYF
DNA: TGTGCCATCAGTGGGACTAGCGGAGCCCAAGAGACCCAGTACTTC

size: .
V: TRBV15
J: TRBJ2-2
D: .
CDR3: CATSRLAGELFF
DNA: TGTGCCACCAGCAGACTCGCCGGGGAGCTGTTTTTT

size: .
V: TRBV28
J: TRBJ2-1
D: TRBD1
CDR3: CASTGTGRQFF
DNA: TGTGCCAGCACGGGGACAGGGAGACAGTTCTTC

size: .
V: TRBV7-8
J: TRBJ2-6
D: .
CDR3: CASSFGRAGANVLTF
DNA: TGTGCCAGCAGCTTCGGCAGGGCTGGGGCCAACGTCCTGACTTTC

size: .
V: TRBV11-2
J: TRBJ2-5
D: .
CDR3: CASSLIRLHNPGETQYF
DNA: TGTGCCAGCAGCTTAATTCGGTTACATAACCCGGGGGAGACCCAGTACTTC

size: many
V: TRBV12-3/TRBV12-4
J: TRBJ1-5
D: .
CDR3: CAISGGLGQPQHF
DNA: TGTGCCATCTCGGGGGGGCTCGGGCAGCCCCAGCATTTT

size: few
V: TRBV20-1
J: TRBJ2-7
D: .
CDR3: CSASHHYEQYF
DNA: TGCAGTGCTAGTCATCACTACGAGCAGTACTTC

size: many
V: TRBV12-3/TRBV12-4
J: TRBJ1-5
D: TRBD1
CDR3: CASSLTGGNNQPQHF
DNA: TGTGCCAGCAGTTTGACAGGGGGTAACAATCAGCCCCAGCATTTT

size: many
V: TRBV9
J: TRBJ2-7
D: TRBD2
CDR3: CASSPGLGMGYEQYF
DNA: TGTGCCAGCAGCCCAGGACTAGGTATGGGCTACGAGCAGTACTTC

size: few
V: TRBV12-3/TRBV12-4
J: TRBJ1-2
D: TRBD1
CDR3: CASSISTGALYGYTF
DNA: TGTGCCAGCAGTATCTCGACAGGGGCGCTCTATGGCTACACCTTC

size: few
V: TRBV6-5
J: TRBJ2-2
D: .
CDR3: CASSSQPGDAGELFF
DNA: TGTGCCAGCAGTTCTCAGCCGGGGGACGCTGGGGAGCTGTTTTTT

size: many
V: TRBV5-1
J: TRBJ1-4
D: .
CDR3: CASSLAGRSDEKLFF
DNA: TGCGCCAGCAGCTTGGCCGGGCGGTCTGATGAAAAACTGTTTTTT

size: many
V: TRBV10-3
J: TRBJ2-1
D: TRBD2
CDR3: CAISGLGLAGASSYNEQFF
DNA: TGTGCCATCAGTGGTTTGGGACTAGCGGGAGCTAGCTCCTACAATGAGCAGTTCTTC

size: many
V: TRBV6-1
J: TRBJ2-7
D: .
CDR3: CASSSKGKGDPYEQYF
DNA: TGTGCCAGCAGCTCAAAGGGCAAGGGGGACCCCTACGAGCAGTACTTC

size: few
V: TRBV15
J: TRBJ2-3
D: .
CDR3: CATSSGTPPDTQYF
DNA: TGTGCCACCAGCAGCGGGACTCCCCCAGATACGCAGTATTTT

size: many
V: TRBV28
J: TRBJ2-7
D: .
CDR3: CASSFSYSGSAYEQYF
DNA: TGTGCCAGCAGTTTCTCTTATTCCGGGAGCGCTTACGAGCAGTACTTC

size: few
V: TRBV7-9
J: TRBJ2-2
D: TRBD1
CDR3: CASSSFPGQVTTGELFF
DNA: TGTGCCAGCAGCTCTTTTCCGGGACAGGTTACCACCGGGGAGCTGTTTTTT

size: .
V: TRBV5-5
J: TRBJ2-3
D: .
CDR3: CANSLEGNPGDTQYF
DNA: TGTGCCAACAGCCTGGAGGGAAATCCAGGGGATACGCAGTATTTT

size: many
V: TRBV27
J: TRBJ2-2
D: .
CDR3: CASSADRGTGELFF
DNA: TGTGCCAGCAGCGCTGACAGAGGAACCGGGGAGCTGTTTTTT

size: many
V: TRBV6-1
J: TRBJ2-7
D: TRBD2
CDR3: CASSEAGVGLAGHEQYF
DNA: TGTGCCAGCAGTGAAGCAGGGGTGGGACTAGCGGGACACGAGCAGTACTTC

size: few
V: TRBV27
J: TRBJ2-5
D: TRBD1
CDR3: CASSFQGAGETQYF
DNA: TGTGCCAGCAGTTTTCAGGGGGCCGGAGAGACCCAGTACTTC

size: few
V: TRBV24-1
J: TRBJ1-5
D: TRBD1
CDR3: CATSDFSRGQQPQHF
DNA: TGTGCCACCAGTGATTTCTCCAGGGGGCAACAGCCCCAGCATTTT

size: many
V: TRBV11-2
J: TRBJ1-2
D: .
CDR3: CASSAGGYYGYTF
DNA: TGTGCCAGCAGCGCCGGGGGTTACTATGGCTACACCTTC

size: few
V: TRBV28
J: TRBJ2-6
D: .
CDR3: CASRGISSGANVLTF
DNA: TGTGCCAGTCGAGGGATTAGCTCTGGGGCCAACGTCCTGACTTTC

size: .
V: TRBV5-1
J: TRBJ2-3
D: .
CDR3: CASQIPTPSTDTQYF
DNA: TGCGCCAGCCAAATCCCGACTCCGAGCACAGATACGCAGTATTTT

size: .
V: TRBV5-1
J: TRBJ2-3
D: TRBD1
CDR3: CASRDRARPTDTQYF
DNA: TGCGCCAGCCGGGACAGGGCGCGGCCCACAGATACGCAGTATTTT

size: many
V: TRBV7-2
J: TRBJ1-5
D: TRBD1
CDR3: CASSPGTGRDHQPQHF
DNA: TGTGCCAGCAGCCCCGGGACAGGTCGAGATCATCAGCCCCAGCATTTT

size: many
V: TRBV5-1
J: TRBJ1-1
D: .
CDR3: CASHGEGSNTEAFF
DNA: TGCGCCAGCCACGGGGAGGGAAGCAACACTGAAGCTTTCTTT

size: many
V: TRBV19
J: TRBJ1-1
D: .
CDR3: CASSLGPMNTEAFF
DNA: TGTGCCAGTAGTCTGGGGCCCATGAACACTGAAGCTTTCTTT